This TCR beta chain is drawn from a study of identical twins. Per germline, CDR1 SGHRS and CDR2 YFSETQ. V lost 2 bases and J 3 bases, leaving 0 bases between the germline ends. This CDR3 is built from 10 residues. TCRdb recomputed calls from the 5' RACE reads with MiXCR, one row per CDR3 protein. This sample carries about 530,000 distinct CDR3 sequences, more than 20% of them seen once, and the ten largest clones take 0.45% to 0.5%. There are a few counts of this clonotype. The antigen is not known. Study-wide points: Beta out-of-frame sequences showed weaker excess twin sharing. Low generation probability was overrepresented in out-of-frame alpha sequences shared by twins.

A further study also used this sample, focusing on yellow fever vaccine responses in identical twins. That investigation notes: Twins reportedly had a vaccine T cell response that seemed partly convergent, partly personalized.

The sequenced sample consisted of CD4+ T cells sorted from blood. The receptor's source is a woman under 30 in good health. J is TRBJ2-7 and V is TRBV5-1, with unresolved D. This CDR3 is CASSFYEQYV. CDR3 nucleotides: TGCGCCAGCAGCTTCTACGAGCAGTACGTC.